This T cell receptor (beta chain) originates from a study of blood T cell repertoires in COVID-19 (dated by TCRdb to the early 2020s). In terms of the full investigation: Samples from collaborators originated in the United States, Italy and Spain and spanned both the acute and convalescent phases of COVID-19. The material from the prospective study consisted of cDNA or gDNA derived from T cells, B-cell-depleted T cells, or PBMCs. Deeply sampled blood TCRbeta repertoires from subjects exposed to, actively infected with, or recovered from COVID-19 were included in the dataset. The repertoires were made available in a free public database intended to serve as a resource for research on the immune response to SARS-CoV-2. Samples came from the ongoing ImmuneRACE study (first 160 participants) plus 1,254 subjects from 6 global collaborators. A de-identified subject ID, COVID-19 status, age in years and sex were almost always included in the sample metadata. HLA class I and class II types, where available, came from metadata supplied by the sample provider rather than from assay-based typing. Results the study describes overall, beyond this receptor: The quantity of clinical and demographic metadata differed by source and by participant and was supplied without curation.

V is shortened by 5 bases, J by 3 bases, and the region joining them spans 20 bases. The germline V gene (reference sequence) sets CDR1 to LNHDA and CDR2 to SQIVND. The CDR3 measures 17 amino acids from cysteine to phenylalanine. Only CDR3 DNA is held: 51 bases, read in frame from base 1. Worth noting for this clone: The target of this receptor is not known. No per-base quality is available; no much larger clone lies one base away.

The collaborating institutions used their own protocols to collect whole blood in K2EDTA tubes. For TCRbeta analysis, collaborators shipped samples as frozen whole blood, isolated PBMCs, or DNA extracted from either of those sample types. The immunoSEQ Assay, a bias-controlled multiplex PCR, was used to amplify TCRbeta CDR3 regions from genomic DNA. The authors' analysis ran thus. Nucleated cell counts per sample were estimated from amplification of reference gene primers within the assay. To quantify the absolute abundance of each unique TCRbeta CDR3 rearrangement, sequence reads were collapsed and filtered. Productive Simpson clonality was computed per sample as the square root of Simpson's diversity index over productive rearrangements. What TCRdb holds here is the immuneACCESS table cut down to in-frame rearrangements. Part of the clones is not present; checked against another copy, under half of the missing clones reflect an unresolved V gene, and the others are unexplained. The D gene and trimming were derived from the DNA, and the V and J assignments and clone size from that table. The sample profile shows 70,000 to 90,000 clones; roughly 80% of them were found once. The top ten constitute more than 15% of the sample.

The clonotype was recovered from a woman in her sixties with acute or convalescent COVID-19. Sample: peripheral blood. The sequence joins TRBV19 to TRBJ1-5, with no confidently assigned D gene. The encoded CDR3 is CASSPGRDIAFNQPQHF. The bases are TGTGCCAGTAGTCCCGGGAGGGATATAGCTTTCAATCAGCCCCAGCATTTT.